Each of the 16 T cell receptor beta chains below was sequenced from the same sample in a study of OX40 agonist ivuxolimab in advanced cancers. Repertoires were generated with immunoSEQ multiplex PCR, while TCRdb's copy carries only in-frame clones and drops some. The profile shows about 73,000 clones, 90% of them singletons. Sequenced material: CD4+ or CD8+ T cells sorted from blood, taken in a trial of the OX40 agonist ivuxolimab. The receptors here all came from an adult with an advanced solid tumor such as melanoma, head and neck, liver or kidney cancer.

This chain links TRBV9 with TRBJ2-2; D may be TRBD1 (5 bases). The CDR3 sequence is 13 residues long. The germline CDR1 and CDR2 sequences are SGDLS and YYNGEE. Deletions cut 4 bases from V and 5 bases from J, with 9 bases between. CDR3 protein: CASSQTATGELFF. The CDR3 DNA reads as TGTGCCAGCAGCCAGACAGCAACCGGGGAGCTGTTTTTT.

J is TRBJ2-7 and V is TRBV28; possibly TRBD2 for D (5 bases). V was shortened by 2 bases and J by 3 bases, with 20 bases between the two germline ends. This CDR3 comprises 17 residues. The V gene's germline CDR1 is MDHEN and CDR2 SYDVKM. The DNA of the CDR3 is TGTGCCAGCAGTTTAGGATCTGAGAGGGCATGGGGCTACGAGCAGTACTTC. Amino acid sequence: CASSLGSERAWGYEQYF. Complete variable domain (other parts from reference TRBV28 and TRBJ2-7): DVKVTQSSRYLVKRTGEKVFLECVQDMDHENMFWYRQDPGLGLRLIYFSYDVKMKEKGDIPEGYSVSREKKERFSLILESASTNQTSMYLCASSLGSERAWGYEQYFGPGTRLTVT.

V gene TRBV27 combines with J gene TRBJ2-1; D may match TRBD1 or TRBD2 (7 bases each). Between the trimmed V and J ends, which lost 1 base and 12 bases, there was a span of 16 bases. The CDR3 loop spans 14 amino acids. Germline-derived CDR1 and CDR2 are MNHEY and SMNVEV (reference sequence). CDR3 sequence: CASSLLLDREGQFF. The CDR3 coding sequence is TGTGCCAGCAGTTTATTACTCGACAGGGAGGGGCAGTTCTTC.

V is TRBV18 and J is TRBJ2-4; 9 bases are shared with TRBD2. CDR1 and CDR2 (germline): KGHSH, LQKENI. The CDR3 covers 19 residues. The junction had 9 bases not matched to a gene; V was cut back by 0 bases and J by 0 bases. CDR3 DNA sequence: TGTGCCAGCTCACCACCGGCTAGCGGGATCCCCTTAGCCAAAAACATTCAGTACTTC. Amino acid sequence: CASSPPASGIPLAKNIQYF.

The chain couples TRBV2 to TRBJ2-7, with a weak D call TRBD1 (6 bases). The germline gives CDR1 SNHLY, CDR2 FYNNEI. Trimming cost V 6 bases and J 5 bases, with 23 bases left between them. The CDR3 runs 16 residues. This CDR3 is CASSSVGSGERDEQYF. CDR3 sequence (DNA): TGTGCCAGCAGCTCTGTAGGTTCAGGGGAGAGGGACGAGCAGTACTTC.

The rearrangement joins TRBV6-1 to TRBJ1-1, with a weak D call TRBD1 (5 bases). V was shortened by 1 base and J by 1 base, with 10 bases between the two germline ends. CDR1 and CDR2 (germline): MNHNS, SASEGT. The CDR3 length is 15 residues. The CDR3 DNA is TGTGCCAGCAGTGAAGAGGAGGGGAAGAACACTGAAGCTTTCTTT. It encodes CASSEEEGKNTEAFF.

J is TRBJ2-1 and V is TRBV9; TRBD1 matches at 11 bases. V dropped 0 bases and J dropped 3; count of bases not matched to a gene: 2. Germline CDR1 SGDLS, CDR2 YYNGEE. This CDR3 comprises 16 residues. As DNA, the CDR3 is TGTGCCAGCAGCGTAGTCGGGACAGGGGGCTACAATGAGCAGTTCTTC. This encodes CASSVVGTGGYNEQFF.

This clone occurred once. The rearrangement links TRBV9 to TRBJ2-1, with TRBD2 as a possible D gene (7 bases). Germline loops: CDR1 SGDLS, CDR2 YYNGEE. The CDR3 is made up of 15 amino acids. Trimming removed 1 base at V and 4 bases at J, with 12 bases between. As DNA, the CDR3 is TGTGCCAGCAGCGTATTGGGGGGGCCTTACAATGAGCAGTTCTTC. This encodes CASSVLGGPYNEQFF.

This chain's CDR3 is CASVQGNRYEQYF. DNA of the CDR3: TGTGCCAGTGTACAGGGAAATAGGTACGAGCAGTACTTC. The V gene is TRBV2, the J gene TRBJ2-5; weak D call: TRBD1 (6 bases). The J call may not be correct, given that the DNA end is closer to TRBJ2-7. This CDR3 region has 13 residues. The germline V gene encodes CDR1 SNHLY and CDR2 FYNNEI.

The chain couples TRBV5-1 to TRBJ2-6, with 7 bases matching TRBD1. In germline, CDR1 is SGHRS, CDR2 YFSETQ. The CDR3 contains 15 residues. The V and J ends lost 4 bases and 3 bases, in that order; junction bases with no gene match: 4. In DNA form, the CDR3 reads TGCGCCAGCAGCCAAACAGGGGATGGGGCCAACGTCCTGACTTTC. Translated, it gives CASSQTGDGANVLTF.

The rearrangement joins TRBV23-1 to TRBJ1-5, with 9 bases matching TRBD1. Being an ORF, TRBV23-1 has a function that is uncertain. This CDR3 comprises 17 residues. J lost 11 bases, V lost 4 bases, and 18 bases had no gene match. The CDR3: CASSPQGPGTGYSSQHF. The CDR3 nucleotides read TGCGCCAGCAGTCCCCAGGGCCCCGGGACAGGGTATAGTTCCCAGCATTTT.

The chain recombines TRBV10-3 with TRBJ2-1, with TRBD2 matching 12 bases. The V and J ends lost 10 bases and 2 bases, in that order; junction bases with no gene match: 6. The CDR3 has 15 amino acids. Germline CDR1 and CDR2: ENHRY and SYGVKD. Here the CDR3 DNA reads TGTGCCACTCAGGGACTAGCGGGCCCCTACAATGAGCAGTTCTTC. This sequence encodes CATQGLAGPYNEQFF.

The J gene is TRBJ2-7, the V gene TRBV27, with 7 bases matching TRBD2. V trimming: 2 bases; J trimming: 4 bases; junction bases outside the gene matches: 8. The germline CDR1 and CDR2 sequences are MNHEY and SMNVEV (reference sequence). The CDR3 runs 15 residues. The CDR3 DNA reads TGTGCCAGCAGTTTAGGACGCGGGAGTTTGTACGAGCAGTACTTC. This encodes CASSLGRGSLYEQYF.

The chain couples TRBV7-3 to TRBJ2-7, with D perhaps matching TRBD1 (5 bases). From germline, CDR1 is SGHTA and CDR2 FQGTGA. The V gene lost 5 bases and the J gene lost 3 bases, with 20 bases spanning the gap. This CDR3 has 16 amino acids. CDR3 in DNA: TGTGCCAGCAGCCCAGGGATCTCTGACCCAGACTACGAGCAGTACTTC. Protein: CASSPGISDPDYEQYF.

The V gene is TRBV7-9, the J gene TRBJ1-2; 8 nucleotides align to TRBD1. The CDR3 extends over 15 amino acids. Germline loops: CDR1 SEHNR, CDR2 FQNEAQ (reference sequence). V shed 5 bases and J 4 bases; nucleotides not matched to a gene: 9. The CDR3 coding sequence is TGTGCCAGCAGCCCATGGGACAGGCCGGCCTATGGCTACACCTTC. Its translation: CASSPWDRPAYGYTF.

The DNA of the CDR3 is TGTGCCAGCTCGAAGTTGCAGGGAAAGGGCTACGAGCAGTACTTC. Residues: CASSKLQGKGYEQYF. This chain uses TRBV18 with TRBJ2-7; D is perhaps TRBD1 (5 bases). Germline V gene lookup returns CDR1 KGHSH and CDR2 LQKENI. Trimming left V 6 bases short and J 3 bases short, with 18 bases between. The CDR3 totals 15 residues.